Only a few counts were recorded for the clone carrying this TCR beta chain. This record belongs to a study of beta chain features in type 1 diabetes. Trimming at V came to 4 bases and at J to 6 bases, leaving 5 bases not matched to a gene. From germline, CDR1 is SGDLS and CDR2 YYNGEE. The CDR3 sequence is 14 residues long. Sequenced material consisted of expressed TCRB transcripts (all of the isolated RNA was reverse transcribed). TCRdb's copy holds only in-frame clones and misses some; the assay was immunoSEQ multiplex PCR. The sample records some 500,000 clones, approximately 10% being singletons. The sample was naive CD4+ T cells from blood. V and J are TRBV9 and TRBJ1-2; 11 bases align to TRBD1. This receptor was obtained from a woman under 30 in good health. The CDR3 spells CASSQRTGGDGYTF. In DNA, the CDR3 is TGTGCCAGCAGCCAACGGACAGGGGGCGATGGCTACACCTTC.